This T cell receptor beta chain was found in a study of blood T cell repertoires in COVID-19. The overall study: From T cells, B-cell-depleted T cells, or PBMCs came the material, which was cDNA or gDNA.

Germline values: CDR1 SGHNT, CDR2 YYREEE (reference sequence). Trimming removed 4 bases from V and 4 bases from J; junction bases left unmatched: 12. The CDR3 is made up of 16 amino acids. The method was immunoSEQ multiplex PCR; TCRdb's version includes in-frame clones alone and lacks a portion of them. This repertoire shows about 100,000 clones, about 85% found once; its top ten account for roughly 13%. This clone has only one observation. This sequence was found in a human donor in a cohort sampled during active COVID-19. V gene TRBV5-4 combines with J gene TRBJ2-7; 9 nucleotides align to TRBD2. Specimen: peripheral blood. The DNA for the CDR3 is TGTGCCAGCAGCCAGGAGGCTAGCGGGAAGATATACGAGCAGTACTTC. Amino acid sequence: CASSQEASGKIYEQYF.